The rows below give T cell receptor beta chains drawn from one sample of a study of regulatory T cells in long-lasting Graves disease. TCRdb re-called the multiplex PCR reads with MiXCR, one entry per CDR3 protein. The table lists approximately 400,000 distinct CDR3 sequences, about 20% of them singletons. This material consisted of peripheral blood mononuclear cells (PBMCs), taken when the disease was refractory, from a patient treated with antithyroid drugs. Every receptor here comes from a female donor with Graves disease. Each CDR3 is given without its conserved first and last residue. Fields, in order: V gene, J gene, CDR3 protein.

>TRBV30|TRBJ1-4
AWSRSIGNEKLF
>TRBV7-9|TRBJ1-6
ASRPPATNSPLH
>TRBV29-1|TRBJ2-7
SVRRREVNYEQY
>TRBV12-3/TRBV12-4|TRBJ2-7
ASSALAVHEQY
>TRBV5-5|TRBJ2-5
ASSFLSSGRQETQY
>TRBV20-1|TRBJ1-4
SVDDRGSTNEKLF
>TRBV27|TRBJ1-1
ASSALLTGATEAF
>TRBV7-2|TRBJ2-5
ASSFRREAETQY
>TRBV28|TRBJ1-1
ASSFRTGGTNTEAF
>TRBV6-1|TRBJ2-5
ASSESRETQY
>TRBV2|TRBJ1-2
ASSEALPGVNYGYT
>TRBV7-2|TRBJ2-5
ASCGTSAKETQY
>TRBV7-9|TRBJ2-7
ASRDEAGTSGSFAYEQY
>TRBV10-3|TRBJ1-2
AISERTGGGEGYGYT
>TRBV2|TRBJ2-7
ASSEVGGPYEQY
>TRBV6-1|TRBJ1-4
ASSLTILQGNEKLF
>TRBV6-1|TRBJ1-5
ASRVSNQPQH
>TRBV6-5|TRBJ2-7
ASSYRETGPYEQY
>TRBV7-2|TRBJ2-1
ASSPPGTSVTSSSYNEQF
>TRBV6-1|TRBJ2-7
ASTPGANYEQY
>TRBV20-1|TRBJ2-7
SARGRVNEQY
>TRBV20-1|TRBJ1-5
SARPGQGIYSNQPQH
>TRBV6-4|TRBJ2-2
ASRDRATGELF
>TRBV7-3|TRBJ2-5
ASSLSGSGSAGETQY
>TRBV2|TRBJ1-3
ASSVGNTIY
>TRBV29-1|TRBJ1-1
SVRTGADTEAF
>TRBV6-4|TRBJ2-5
ASSNRGILQETQY
>TRBV28|TRBJ1-6
ASSLGTGGGNSPLH
>TRBV7-9|TRBJ1-6
ASSPPPDGYSPLH
>TRBV20-1|TRBJ2-7
SADIPPSYEQY
>TRBV7-2|TRBJ1-2
ASSFGTGGGRSNYGYT
>TRBV15|TRBJ1-2
ATSRGVGSGYT
>TRBV12-3/TRBV12-4|TRBJ2-7
ASSRDSLAYEQY
>TRBV20-1|TRBJ1-5
SANQRSGYYSNQPQH
>TRBV20-1|TRBJ2-7
SARDRKRGPYEQY
>TRBV5-1|TRBJ2-7
ASSSYRGLSYEQY
>TRBV3-1|TRBJ2-7
ASSQPNGLAGSYEQY
>TRBV12-3/TRBV12-4|TRBJ1-1
ASNSGTEAF
>TRBV20-1|TRBJ2-7
SARQRGTGYEQY
>TRBV3-1|TRBJ1-1
ASSHRRSYTEAF